This T cell receptor (beta chain) emerged from a study of T cell changes during pregnancy in multiple sclerosis. Using immunoSEQ multiplex PCR, the repertoire was profiled, and TCRdb retains in-frame clones only, with some absent. The table shows about 69,000 clones, with roughly 93% occurring only once. There are 17 residues in the CDR3. The V gene's germline CDR1 is KGHSH and CDR2 LQKENI. The V end was cut by 7 bases, the J end by 8 bases, with 30 bases between. The sample was peripheral blood, taken in the third trimester of pregnancy. The rearrangement links TRBV18 to TRBJ2-7, with D perhaps TRBD1 (5 bases). This receptor was identified in a female donor with multiple sclerosis, enrolled in a pregnancy study. This chain's CDR3 is CASLSSRTQGPGTKQYF. DNA of the CDR3: TGTGCCAGCTTGTCGTCTAGAACCCAGGGTCCGGGTACGAAGCAGTACTTC.